The entry below describes one T cell receptor (beta chain). The data stem from a study of T cell responses to AZD1222 COVID-19 vaccine. On the study more broadly: Whether given at about 4 or about 12 weeks, second doses were pooled.

CDR1 and CDR2 from the germline V gene are MNHEY and SVGEGT. The V end lost 6 bases, the J end lost 5 bases, and 24 bases lay between the germline ends. The CDR3 is 17 residues long. The table came from immunoSEQ multiplex PCR; TCRdb's copy has only in-frame clones and leaves some out. The sample lists 110,000 to 150,000 clones; about 87% were seen once. The source was peripheral blood, collected on day 0 of AZD1222 vaccination. The J gene is TRBJ2-3, the V gene TRBV6-2 or TRBV6-3; either TRBD1 or TRBD2 may supply D (5 bases each). The receptor was isolated from an adult in good health. The CDR3 is CASSSGGSEGRGDTQYF. Here the CDR3 DNA reads TGTGCCAGCAGCAGCGGTGGTAGCGAGGGGAGAGGAGATACGCAGTATTTT.